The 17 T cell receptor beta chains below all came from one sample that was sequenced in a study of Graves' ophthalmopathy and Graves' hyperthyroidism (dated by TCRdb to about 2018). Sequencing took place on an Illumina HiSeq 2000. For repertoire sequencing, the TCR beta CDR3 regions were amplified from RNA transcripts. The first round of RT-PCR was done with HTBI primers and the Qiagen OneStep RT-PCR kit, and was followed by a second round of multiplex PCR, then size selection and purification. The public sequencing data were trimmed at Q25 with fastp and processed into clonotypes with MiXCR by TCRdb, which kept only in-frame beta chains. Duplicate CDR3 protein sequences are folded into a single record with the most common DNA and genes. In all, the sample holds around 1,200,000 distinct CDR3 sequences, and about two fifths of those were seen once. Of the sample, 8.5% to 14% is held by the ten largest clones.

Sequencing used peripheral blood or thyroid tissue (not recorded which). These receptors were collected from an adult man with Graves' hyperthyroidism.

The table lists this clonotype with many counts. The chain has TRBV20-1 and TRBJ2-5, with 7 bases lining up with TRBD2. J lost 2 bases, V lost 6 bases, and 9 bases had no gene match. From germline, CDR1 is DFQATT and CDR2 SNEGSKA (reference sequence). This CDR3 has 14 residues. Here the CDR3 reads CSAPPSGQQETQYF. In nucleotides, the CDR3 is TGCAGTGCCCCCCCTAGCGGACAACAAGAGACCCAGTACTTC.

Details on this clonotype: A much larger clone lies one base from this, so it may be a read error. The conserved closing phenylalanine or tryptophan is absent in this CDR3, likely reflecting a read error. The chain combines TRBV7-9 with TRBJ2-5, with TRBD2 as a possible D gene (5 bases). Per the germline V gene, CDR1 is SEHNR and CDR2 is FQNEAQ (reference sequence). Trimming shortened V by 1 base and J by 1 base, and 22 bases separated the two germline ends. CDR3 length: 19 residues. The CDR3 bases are TGTGCCAGCAGCTTAGTCTCTTTGGACTCATATTACCTCCAAGAGACCCAGTACATC. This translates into CASSLVSLDSYYLQETQYI.

CDR3 DNA sequence: TGCAGTGCTGCGGACTCGTGGCAGGGACCCCAGCATTTT. Translated: CSAADSWQGPQHF. V and J are TRBV20-1 and TRBJ1-5, with D possibly TRBD1 on 5 matching bases. CDR3 size: 13 residues. The ends were cut back, 5 bases at V and 10 bases at J, with 18 bases in the middle. Germline V gene lookup returns CDR1 DFQATT and CDR2 SNEGSKA (reference sequence).

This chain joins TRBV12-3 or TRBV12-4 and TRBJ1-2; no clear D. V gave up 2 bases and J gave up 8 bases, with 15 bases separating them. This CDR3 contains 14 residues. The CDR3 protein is CASSLNRPGFGYTF. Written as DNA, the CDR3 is TGTGCCAGCAGTTTAAATCGCCCCGGATTCGGCTACACCTTC.

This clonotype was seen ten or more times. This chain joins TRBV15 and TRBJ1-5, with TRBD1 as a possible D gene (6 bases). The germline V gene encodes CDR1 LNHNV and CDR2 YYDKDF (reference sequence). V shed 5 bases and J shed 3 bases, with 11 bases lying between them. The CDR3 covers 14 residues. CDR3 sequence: CATSGGDINQPQHF. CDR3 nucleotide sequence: TGTGCCACCAGCGGAGGGGACATCAATCAGCCCCAGCATTTT.

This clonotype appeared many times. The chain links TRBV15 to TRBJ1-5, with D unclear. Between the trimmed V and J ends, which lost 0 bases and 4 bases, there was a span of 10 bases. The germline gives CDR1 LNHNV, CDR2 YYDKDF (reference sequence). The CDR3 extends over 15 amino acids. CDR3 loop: CATSRDFGRNQPQHF. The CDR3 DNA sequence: TGTGCCACCAGCAGAGATTTTGGCAGAAATCAGCCCCAGCATTTT.

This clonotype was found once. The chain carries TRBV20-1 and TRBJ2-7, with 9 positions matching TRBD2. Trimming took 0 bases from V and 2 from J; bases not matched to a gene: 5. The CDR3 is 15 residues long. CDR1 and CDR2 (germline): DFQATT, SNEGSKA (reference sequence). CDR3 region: CSAREWASGTYEQYF. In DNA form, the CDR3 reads TGCAGTGCTAGAGAATGGGCTAGCGGGACCTACGAGCAGTACTTC.

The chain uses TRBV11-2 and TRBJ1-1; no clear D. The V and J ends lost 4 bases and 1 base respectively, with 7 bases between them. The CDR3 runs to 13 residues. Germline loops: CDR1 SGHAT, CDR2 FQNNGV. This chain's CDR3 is CASSWTTNTEAFF. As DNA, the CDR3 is TGTGCCAGCAGCTGGACCACGAACACTGAAGCTTTCTTT.

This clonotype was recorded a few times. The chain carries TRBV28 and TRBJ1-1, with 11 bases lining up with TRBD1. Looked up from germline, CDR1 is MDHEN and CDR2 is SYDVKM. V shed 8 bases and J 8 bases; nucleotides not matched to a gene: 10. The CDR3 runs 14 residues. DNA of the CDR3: TGTGCCAGCGGACCCGGACAGGGGGCGAGGGAAGCTTTCTTT. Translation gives CASGPGQGAREAFF.

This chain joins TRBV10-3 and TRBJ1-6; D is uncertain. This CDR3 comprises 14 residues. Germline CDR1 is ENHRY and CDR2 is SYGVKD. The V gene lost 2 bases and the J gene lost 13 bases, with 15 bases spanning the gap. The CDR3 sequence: CAISEEGSNQPLHF. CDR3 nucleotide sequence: TGTGCCATCAGTGAGGAAGGTAGCAATCAGCCCCTCCACTTT.

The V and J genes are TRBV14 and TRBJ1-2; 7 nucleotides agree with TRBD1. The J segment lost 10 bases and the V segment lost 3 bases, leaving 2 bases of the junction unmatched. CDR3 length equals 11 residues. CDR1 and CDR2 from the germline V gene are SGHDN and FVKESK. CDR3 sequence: CASSHGTDYTF. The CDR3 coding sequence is TGTGCCAGCAGCCACGGGACAGACTACACCTTC.

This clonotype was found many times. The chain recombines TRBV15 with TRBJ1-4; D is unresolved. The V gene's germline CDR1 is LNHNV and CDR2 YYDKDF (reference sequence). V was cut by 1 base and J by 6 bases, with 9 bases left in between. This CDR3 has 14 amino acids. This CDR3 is CATSRGGSDEKLFF. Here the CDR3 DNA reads TGTGCCACCAGCAGAGGAGGATCGGATGAAAAACTGTTTTTT.

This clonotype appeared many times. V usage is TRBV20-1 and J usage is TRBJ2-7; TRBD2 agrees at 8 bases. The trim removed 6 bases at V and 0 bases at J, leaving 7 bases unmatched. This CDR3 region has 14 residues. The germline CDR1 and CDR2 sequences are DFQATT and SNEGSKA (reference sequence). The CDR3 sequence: CSAKGAGASYEQYF. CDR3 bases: TGCAGTGCAAAGGGAGCGGGAGCCTCCTACGAGCAGTACTTC.

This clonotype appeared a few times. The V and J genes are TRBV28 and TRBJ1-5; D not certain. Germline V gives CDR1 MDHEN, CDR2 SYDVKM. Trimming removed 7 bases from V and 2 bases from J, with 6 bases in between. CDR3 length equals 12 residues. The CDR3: CASNDRNQPQHF. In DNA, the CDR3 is TGTGCCAGCAACGACCGCAATCAGCCCCAGCATTTT.

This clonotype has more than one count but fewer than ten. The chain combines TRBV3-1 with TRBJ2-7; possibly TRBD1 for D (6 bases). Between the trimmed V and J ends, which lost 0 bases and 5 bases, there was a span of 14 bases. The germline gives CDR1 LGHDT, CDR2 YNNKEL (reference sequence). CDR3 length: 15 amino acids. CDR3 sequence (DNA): TGTGCCAGCAGCCAAGAAACAGGGTACGAGGACGAGCAGTACTTC. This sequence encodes CASSQETGYEDEQYF.

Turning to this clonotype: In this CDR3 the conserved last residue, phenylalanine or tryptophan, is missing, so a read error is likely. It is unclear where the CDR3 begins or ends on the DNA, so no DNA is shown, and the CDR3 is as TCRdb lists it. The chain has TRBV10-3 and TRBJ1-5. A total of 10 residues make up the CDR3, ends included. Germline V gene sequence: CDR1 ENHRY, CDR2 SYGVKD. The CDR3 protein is CAISVDSPTL.

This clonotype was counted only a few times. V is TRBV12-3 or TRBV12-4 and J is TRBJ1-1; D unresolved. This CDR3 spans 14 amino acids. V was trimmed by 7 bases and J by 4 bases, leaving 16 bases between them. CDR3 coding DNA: TGTGCCAGCACCAATCCCGGGTTCGTCACTGAAGCTTTCTTT. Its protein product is CASTNPGFVTEAFF.